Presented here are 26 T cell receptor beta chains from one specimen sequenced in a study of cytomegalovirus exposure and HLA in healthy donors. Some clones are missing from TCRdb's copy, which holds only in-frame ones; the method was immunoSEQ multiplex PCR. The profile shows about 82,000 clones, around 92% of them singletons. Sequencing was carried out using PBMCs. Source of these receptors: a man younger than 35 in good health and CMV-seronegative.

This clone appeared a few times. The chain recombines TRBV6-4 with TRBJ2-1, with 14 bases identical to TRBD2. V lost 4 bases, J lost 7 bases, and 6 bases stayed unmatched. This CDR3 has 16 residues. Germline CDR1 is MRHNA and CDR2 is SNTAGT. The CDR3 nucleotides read TGTGCCAGCAGTGGGACGACTAGCGGGGGGGCGAATGAGCAGTTCTTC. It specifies CASSGTTSGGANEQFF.

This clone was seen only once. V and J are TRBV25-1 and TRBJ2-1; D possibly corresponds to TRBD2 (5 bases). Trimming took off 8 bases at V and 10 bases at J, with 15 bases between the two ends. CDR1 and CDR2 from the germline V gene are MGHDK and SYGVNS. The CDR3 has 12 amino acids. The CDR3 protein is CASEGNYREQFF. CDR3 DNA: TGTGCCAGCGAGGGTAACTACAGAGAGCAGTTCTTC.

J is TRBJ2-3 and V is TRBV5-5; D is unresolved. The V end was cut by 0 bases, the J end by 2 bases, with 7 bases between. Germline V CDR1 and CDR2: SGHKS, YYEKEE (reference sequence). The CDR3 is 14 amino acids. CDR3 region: CASSLDFATDTQYF. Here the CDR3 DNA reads TGTGCCAGCAGCTTGGACTTCGCCACAGATACGCAGTATTTT.

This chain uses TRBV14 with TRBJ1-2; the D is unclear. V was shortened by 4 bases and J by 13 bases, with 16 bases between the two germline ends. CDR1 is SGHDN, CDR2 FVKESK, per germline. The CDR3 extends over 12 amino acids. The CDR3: CASSPSRAAGTF. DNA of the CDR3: TGTGCCAGCAGCCCATCCCGGGCGGCGGGCACCTTC. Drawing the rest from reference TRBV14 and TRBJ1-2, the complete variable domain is EAGVTQFPSHSVIEKGQTVTLRCDPISGHDNLYWYRRVMGKEIKFLLHFVKESKQDESGMPNNRFLAERTGGTYSTLKVQPAELEDSGVYFCASSPSRAAGTFGSGTRLTVV.

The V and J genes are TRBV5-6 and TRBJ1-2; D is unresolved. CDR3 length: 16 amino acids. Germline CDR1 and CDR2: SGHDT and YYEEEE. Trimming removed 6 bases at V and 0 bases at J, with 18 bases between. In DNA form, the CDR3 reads TGTGCCAGCAAAAGTATCGCGTCCCTTTCTAACTATGGCTACACCTTC. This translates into CASKSIASLSNYGYTF. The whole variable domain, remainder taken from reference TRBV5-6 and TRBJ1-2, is DAGVTQSPTHLIKTRGQQVTLRCSPKSGHDTVSWYQQALGQGPQFIFQYYEEEERQRGNFPDRFSGHQFPNYSSELNVNALLLGDSALYLCASKSIASLSNYGYTFGSGTRLTVV.

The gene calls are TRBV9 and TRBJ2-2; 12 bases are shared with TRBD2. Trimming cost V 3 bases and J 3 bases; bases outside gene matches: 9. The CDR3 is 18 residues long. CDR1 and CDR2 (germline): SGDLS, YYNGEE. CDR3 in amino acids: CASSATRTSGIYTGELFF. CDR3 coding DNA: TGTGCCAGCAGCGCGACTCGGACTAGCGGGATCTACACCGGGGAGCTGTTTTTT.

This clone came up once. The CDR3 DNA reads as TGTGCCAGCAGCCTTAGATCGGGATCGGACGGGTACGAGCAGTACTTC. It specifies CASSLRSGSDGYEQYF. This sequence joins TRBV7-8 and TRBJ2-7, with D perhaps TRBD2 (5 bases). The germline V gene encodes CDR1 SGHVS and CDR2 FQNEAQ. The V end was cut by 5 bases, the J end by 4 bases, with 21 bases between. This CDR3 has 16 amino acids.

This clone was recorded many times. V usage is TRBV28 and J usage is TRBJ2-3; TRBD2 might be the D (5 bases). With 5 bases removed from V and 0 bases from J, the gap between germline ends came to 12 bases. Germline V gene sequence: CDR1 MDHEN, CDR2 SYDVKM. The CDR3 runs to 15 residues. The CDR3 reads CASSAKDFSTDTQYF. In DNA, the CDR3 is TGTGCCAGCAGTGCTAAGGACTTTAGCACAGATACGCAGTATTTT.

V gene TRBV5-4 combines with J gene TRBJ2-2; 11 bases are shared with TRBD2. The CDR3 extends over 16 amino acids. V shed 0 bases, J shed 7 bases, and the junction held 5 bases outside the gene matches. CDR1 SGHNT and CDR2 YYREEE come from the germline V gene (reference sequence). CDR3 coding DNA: TGTGCCAGCAGCTTGGAACTAGCGGGGGCTAACGGGGAGCTGTTTTTT. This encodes CASSLELAGANGELFF.

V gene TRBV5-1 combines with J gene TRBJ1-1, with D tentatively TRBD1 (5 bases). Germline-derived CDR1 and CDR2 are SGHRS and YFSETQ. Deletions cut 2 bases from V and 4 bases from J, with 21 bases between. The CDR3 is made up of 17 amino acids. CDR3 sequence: CASSFLGGRTGGTEAFF. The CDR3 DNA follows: TGCGCCAGCAGCTTTTTGGGGGGACGGACGGGAGGCACTGAAGCTTTCTTT. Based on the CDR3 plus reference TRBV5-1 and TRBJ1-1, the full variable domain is KAGVTQTPRYLIKTRGQQVTLSCSPISGHRSVSWYQQTPGQGLQFLFEYFSETQRNKGNFPGRFSGRQFSNSRSEMNVSTLELGDSALYLCASSFLGGRTGGTEAFFGQGTRLTVV.

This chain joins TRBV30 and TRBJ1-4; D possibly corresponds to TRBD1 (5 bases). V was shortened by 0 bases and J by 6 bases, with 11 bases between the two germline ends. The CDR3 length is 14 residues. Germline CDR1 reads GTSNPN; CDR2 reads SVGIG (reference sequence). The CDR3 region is CAWSVQAVDEKLFF. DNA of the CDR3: TGTGCCTGGAGTGTACAGGCGGTAGATGAAAAACTGTTTTTT.

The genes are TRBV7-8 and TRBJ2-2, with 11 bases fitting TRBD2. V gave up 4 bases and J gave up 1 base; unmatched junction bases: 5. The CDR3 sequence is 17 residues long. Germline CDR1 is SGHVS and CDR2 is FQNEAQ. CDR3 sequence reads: CASSWPGLAVNTGELFF. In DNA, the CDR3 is TGTGCCAGCAGCTGGCCGGGACTAGCGGTGAACACCGGGGAGCTGTTTTTT.

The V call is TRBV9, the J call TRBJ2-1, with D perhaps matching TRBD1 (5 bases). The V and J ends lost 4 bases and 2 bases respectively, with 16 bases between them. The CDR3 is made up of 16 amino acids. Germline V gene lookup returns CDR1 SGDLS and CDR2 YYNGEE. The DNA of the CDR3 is TGTGCCAGCAGCCTCAGCCTAGGGGTCGCCTACAATGAGCAGTTCTTC. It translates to CASSLSLGVAYNEQFF.

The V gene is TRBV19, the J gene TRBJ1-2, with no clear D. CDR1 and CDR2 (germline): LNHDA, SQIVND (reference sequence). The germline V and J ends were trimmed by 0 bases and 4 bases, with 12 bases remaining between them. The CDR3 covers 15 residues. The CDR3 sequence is CASSIDLETFYGYTF. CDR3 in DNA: TGTGCCAGTAGTATAGATCTCGAAACTTTCTATGGCTACACCTTC.

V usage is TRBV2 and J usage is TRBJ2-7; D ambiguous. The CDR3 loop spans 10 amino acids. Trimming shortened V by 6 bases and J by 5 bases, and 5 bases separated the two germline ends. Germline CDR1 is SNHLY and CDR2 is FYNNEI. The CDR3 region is CASSDNEQYF. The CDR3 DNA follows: TGTGCCAGCAGCGACAACGAGCAGTACTTC.

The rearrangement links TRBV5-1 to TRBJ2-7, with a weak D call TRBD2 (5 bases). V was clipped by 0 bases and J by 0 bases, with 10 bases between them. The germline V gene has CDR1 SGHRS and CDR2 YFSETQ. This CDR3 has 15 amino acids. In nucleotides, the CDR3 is TGCGCCAGCAGCTTGGGGAGCGGAAGCTCCTACGAGCAGTACTTC. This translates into CASSLGSGSSYEQYF. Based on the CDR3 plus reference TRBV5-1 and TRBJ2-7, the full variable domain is KAGVTQTPRYLIKTRGQQVTLSCSPISGHRSVSWYQQTPGQGLQFLFEYFSETQRNKGNFPGRFSGRQFSNSRSEMNVSTLELGDSALYLCASSLGSGSSYEQYFGPGTRLTVT.

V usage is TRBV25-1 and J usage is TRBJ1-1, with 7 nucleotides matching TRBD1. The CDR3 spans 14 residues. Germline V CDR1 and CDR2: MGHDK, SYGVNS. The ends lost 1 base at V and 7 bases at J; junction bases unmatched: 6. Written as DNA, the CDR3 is TGTGCCAGCAGTGAATGGGGCAGGGGGAGTGAAGCTTTCTTT. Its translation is CASSEWGRGSEAFF.

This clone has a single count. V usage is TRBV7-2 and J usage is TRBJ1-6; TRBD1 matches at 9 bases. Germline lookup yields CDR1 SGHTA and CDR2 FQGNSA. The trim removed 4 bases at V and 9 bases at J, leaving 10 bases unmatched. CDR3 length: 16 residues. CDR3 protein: CASSSGTGRGGSPLHF. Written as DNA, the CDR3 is TGTGCCAGCAGCTCCGGGACAGGGCGAGGAGGTTCACCCCTCCACTTT.

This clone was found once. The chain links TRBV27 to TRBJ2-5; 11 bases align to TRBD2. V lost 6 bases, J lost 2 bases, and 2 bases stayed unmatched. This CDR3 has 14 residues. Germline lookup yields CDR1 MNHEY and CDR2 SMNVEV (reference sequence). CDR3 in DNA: TGTGCCAGCAGGACTAGCGGGGCTCAAGAGACCCAGTACTTC. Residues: CASRTSGAQETQYF.

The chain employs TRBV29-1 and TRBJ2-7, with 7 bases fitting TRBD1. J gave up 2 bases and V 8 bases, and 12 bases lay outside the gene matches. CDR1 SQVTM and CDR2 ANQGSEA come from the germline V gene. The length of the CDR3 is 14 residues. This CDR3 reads CSCSATGLPYEQYF. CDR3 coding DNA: TGCAGCTGCTCAGCGACAGGGCTCCCCTACGAGCAGTACTTC.

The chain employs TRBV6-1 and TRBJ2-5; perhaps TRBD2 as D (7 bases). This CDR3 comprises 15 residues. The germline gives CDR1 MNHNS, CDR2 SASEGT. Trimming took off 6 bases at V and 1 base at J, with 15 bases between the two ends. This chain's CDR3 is CASRLGGAIQETQYF. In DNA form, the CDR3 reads TGTGCCAGCAGATTGGGGGGGGCAATCCAAGAGACCCAGTACTTC.

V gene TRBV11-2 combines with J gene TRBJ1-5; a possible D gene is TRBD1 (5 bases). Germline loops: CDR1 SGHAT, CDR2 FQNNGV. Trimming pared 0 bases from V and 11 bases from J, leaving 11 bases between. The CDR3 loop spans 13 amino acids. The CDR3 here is CASSLDYSGAQHF. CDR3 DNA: TGTGCCAGCAGCTTAGATTATTCGGGGGCCCAGCATTTT.

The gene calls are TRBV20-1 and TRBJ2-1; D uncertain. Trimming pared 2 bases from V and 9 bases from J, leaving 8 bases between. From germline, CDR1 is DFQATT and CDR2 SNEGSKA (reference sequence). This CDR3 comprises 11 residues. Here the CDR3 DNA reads TGCAGTGCTAGATTAACTGGTGAGCAGTTCTTC. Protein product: CSARLTGEQFF.

CDR3 sequence reads: CASSADSFNEKLFF. CDR3 in DNA: TGTGCCAGCAGTGCGGACAGTTTTAATGAAAAACTGTTTTTT. The chain couples TRBV6-5 to TRBJ1-4, with a tentative D call TRBD1 (6 bases). The CDR3 spans 14 residues. Trimming stripped 5 bases from V and 4 bases from J, with 11 bases between. The germline CDR1 and CDR2 sequences are MNHEY and SVGAGI.

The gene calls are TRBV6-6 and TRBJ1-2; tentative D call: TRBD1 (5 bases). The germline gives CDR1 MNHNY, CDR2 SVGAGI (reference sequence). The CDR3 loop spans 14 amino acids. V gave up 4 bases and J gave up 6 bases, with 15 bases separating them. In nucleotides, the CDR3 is TGTGCCAGCAGTTCCAGGGAGGGGCAAGATGGCTACACCTTC. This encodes CASSSREGQDGYTF.

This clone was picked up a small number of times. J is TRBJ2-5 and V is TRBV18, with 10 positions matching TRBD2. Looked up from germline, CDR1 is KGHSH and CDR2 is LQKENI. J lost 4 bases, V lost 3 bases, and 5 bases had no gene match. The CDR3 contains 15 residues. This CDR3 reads CASSPLAGAGETQYF. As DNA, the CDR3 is TGTGCCAGCTCACCTCTAGCGGGAGCAGGAGAGACCCAGTACTTC.